The present T cell receptor (beta chain) was sequenced within a study of regulatory T cells in long-lasting Graves disease. About the research overall: Prior antithyroid drug treatment in newly diagnosed Graves' patients lasted under 3 months. Study-level findings and limits: Only peripheral blood was studied, not thyroid tissue.

This clonotype has ten or more counts. Its antigen is currently unknown. The germline CDR1 and CDR2 sequences are SGHAT and FQNNGV. Unmatched junction bases numbered 10, after V lost 7 bases and J lost 16 bases. CDR3 length: 12 amino acids. Library construction for TCR beta used iRepertoire HTBI primers and Arm-PCR of CDR3 regions. Via MiXCR, TCRdb re-called the multiplex PCR reads, giving one row per CDR3 protein. The sample lists some 250,000 distinct CDR3 sequences; around 21% were seen once. The time point denotes: newly diagnosed GD, antithyroid drugs for less than 3 months. PBMC-extracted RNA yielded the TCR library. Graves' disease diagnosis followed American Thyroid Association guidelines.

The sequence derives from a female donor with Graves disease. The chain employs TRBV11-2 and TRBJ1-6; 7 nucleotides align to TRBD1. The material was peripheral blood mononuclear cells (PBMCs), obtained at new diagnosis, from a patient treated with antithyroid drugs. CDR3 in amino acids: CASTRDSSSLHF. CDR3 DNA sequence: TGTGCCAGCACCCGGGACAGCTCGTCTCTCCACTTT.